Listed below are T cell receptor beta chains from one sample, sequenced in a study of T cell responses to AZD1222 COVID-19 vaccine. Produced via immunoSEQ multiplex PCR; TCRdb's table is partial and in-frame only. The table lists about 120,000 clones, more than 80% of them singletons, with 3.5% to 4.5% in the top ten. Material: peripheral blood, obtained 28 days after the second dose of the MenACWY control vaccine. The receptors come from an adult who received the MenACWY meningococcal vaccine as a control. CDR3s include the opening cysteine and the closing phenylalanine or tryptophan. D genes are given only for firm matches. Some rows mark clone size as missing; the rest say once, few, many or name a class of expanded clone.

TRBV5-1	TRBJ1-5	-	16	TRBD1	CASSPGDRPSNQPQHF	TGCGCCAGCAGCCCTGGGGACAGACCAAGCAATCAGCCCCAGCATTTT
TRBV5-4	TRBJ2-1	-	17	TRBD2	CASSERTSGRGAYEQFF	TGTGCCAGCAGCGAGAGGACTAGCGGGAGGGGGGCTTATGAGCAGTTCTTC
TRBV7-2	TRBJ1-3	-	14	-	CASSLPGGGNTIYF	TGTGCCAGCAGCTTACCAGGCGGTGGAAACACCATATATTTT
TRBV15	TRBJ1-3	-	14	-	CATSVGSSGNTIYF	TGTGCCACCAGCGTGGGGAGCTCTGGAAACACCATATATTTT
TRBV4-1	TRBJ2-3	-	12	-	CASSQTGTKQYF	TGCGCCAGCAGCCAAACCGGGACAAAGCAGTATTTT
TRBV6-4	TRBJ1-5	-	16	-	CASKKIPGPSNQPQHF	TGTGCCAGCAAAAAGATTCCGGGACCTAGCAATCAGCCCCAGCATTTT
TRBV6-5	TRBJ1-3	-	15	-	CASRTLSGKGNTIYF	TGTGCCAGCAGGACTTTATCAGGGAAAGGAAACACCATATATTTT
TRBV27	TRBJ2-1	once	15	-	CASTLIGSSYNEQFF	TGTGCCAGCACCCTGATCGGGAGCTCCTACAATGAGCAGTTCTTC
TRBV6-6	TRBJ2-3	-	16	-	CASSPGTATSTDTQYF	TGTGCCAGCAGCCCCGGGACTGCAACTAGCACAGATACGCAGTATTTT
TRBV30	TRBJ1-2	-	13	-	CAWSQRGNYGYTF	TGTGCCTGGAGTCAGCGAGGAAACTATGGCTACACCTTC
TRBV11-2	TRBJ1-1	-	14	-	CASSLDFGSTEAFF	TGTGCCAGCAGCTTAGATTTTGGGAGCACTGAAGCTTTCTTT
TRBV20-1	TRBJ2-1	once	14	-	CSASRDGVGDEQFF	TGCAGTGCTAGTCGGGACGGTGTGGGCGATGAGCAGTTCTTC
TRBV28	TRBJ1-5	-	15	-	CASSLLSVGGRVQHF	TGTGCCAGCAGTCTCTTATCAGTAGGCGGAAGGGTCCAGCATTTT
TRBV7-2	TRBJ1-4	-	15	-	CASSFQGGGNEKLFF	TGTGCCAGCAGCTTTCAGGGAGGGGGTAATGAAAAACTGTTTTTT
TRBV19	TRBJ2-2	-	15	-	CASSNAAANTGELFF	TGTGCCAGTAGTAACGCGGCTGCGAACACCGGGGAGCTGTTTTTT
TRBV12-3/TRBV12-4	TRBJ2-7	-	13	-	CASSFIGNYEQYF	TGTGCCAGCAGTTTTATCGGCAACTACGAGCAGTACTTC
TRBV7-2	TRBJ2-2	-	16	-	CASSLWGRRNTGELFF	TGTGCCAGCAGCTTATGGGGTAGGAGGAACACCGGGGAGCTGTTTTTT
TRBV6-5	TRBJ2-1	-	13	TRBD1	CASSRTGDNEQFF	TGTGCCAGCAGTCGGACAGGGGACAATGAGCAGTTCTTC
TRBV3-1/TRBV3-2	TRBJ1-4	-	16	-	CASSRRRPTTNEKLFF	TGTGCCAGCAGCCGGCGACGGCCCACAACTAATGAAAAACTGTTTTTT
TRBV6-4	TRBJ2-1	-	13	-	CASSRTLYNEQFF	TGTGCCAGCAGCAGGACTCTATACAATGAGCAGTTCTTC
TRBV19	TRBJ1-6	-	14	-	CASSSGGYNSPLHF	TGTGCCAGTAGTAGTGGGGGTTATAATTCACCCCTCCACTTT
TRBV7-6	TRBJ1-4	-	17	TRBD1	CASSLDPPGTGGEKLFF	TGTGCCAGCAGCTTAGACCCACCCGGGACAGGGGGTGAAAAACTGTTTTTT
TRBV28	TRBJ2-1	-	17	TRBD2	CASSPGTSGSSYNEQFF	TGTGCCAGCAGTCCCGGGACTAGCGGGAGTTCCTACAATGAGCAGTTCTTC
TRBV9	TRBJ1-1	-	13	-	CASSARQGTEAFF	TGTGCCAGCAGCGCCCGGCAAGGGACTGAAGCTTTCTTT
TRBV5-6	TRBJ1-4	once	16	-	CASSPGATSGNEKLFF	TGTGCCAGCAGTCCCGGGGCCACTTCGGGGAATGAAAAACTGTTTTTT